This TCR beta chain was documented in a study of T cell changes during pregnancy in multiple sclerosis. V was pared by 6 bases and J by 0 bases, with 12 bases between. The CDR3 is 14 amino acids. The germline CDR1 and CDR2 sequences are MNHEY and SVGAGI. The data were produced by immunoSEQ multiplex PCR, yet TCRdb's version contains in-frame clones alone and is incomplete. There are around 53,000 clones in the sample; over 80% occur only once, and 0.64% lies in the top ten. The source is a female donor with multiple sclerosis, enrolled in a pregnancy study. The sample here was CD4+ T cells from peripheral blood mononuclear cells, taken after pregnancy. The chain recombines TRBV6-5 with TRBJ2-7; TRBD1 might be the D (6 bases). The CDR3 DNA is TGTGCCAGCAGATCTACAGGGAGCTCCTACGAGCAGTACTTC. Its translation: CASRSTGSSYEQYF.